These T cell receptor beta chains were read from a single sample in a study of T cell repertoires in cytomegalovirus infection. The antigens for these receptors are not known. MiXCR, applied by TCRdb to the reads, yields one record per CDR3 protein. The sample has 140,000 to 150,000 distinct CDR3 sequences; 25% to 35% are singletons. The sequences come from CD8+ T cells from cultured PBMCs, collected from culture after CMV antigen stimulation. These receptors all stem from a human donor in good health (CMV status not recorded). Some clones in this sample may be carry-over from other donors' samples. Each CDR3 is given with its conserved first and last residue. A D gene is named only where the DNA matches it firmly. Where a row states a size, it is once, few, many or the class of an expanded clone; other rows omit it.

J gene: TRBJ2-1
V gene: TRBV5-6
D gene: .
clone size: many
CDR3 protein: CASSLAGNHEQFF
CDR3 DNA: TGTGCCAGCAGCTTGGCAGGCAACCATGAGCAGTTCTTC

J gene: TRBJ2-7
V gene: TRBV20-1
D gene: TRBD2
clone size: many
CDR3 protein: CSARLTLAGEYEQYF
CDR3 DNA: TGCAGTGCTAGACTGACACTAGCGGGGGAGTACGAGCAGTACTTC

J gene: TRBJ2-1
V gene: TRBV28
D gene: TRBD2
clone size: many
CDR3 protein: CAVGGGNEQFF
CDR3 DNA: TGTGCCGTCGGGGGGGGAAATGAGCAGTTCTTC

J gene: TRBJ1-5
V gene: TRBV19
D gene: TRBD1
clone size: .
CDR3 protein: CATGGQDRSQPQHF
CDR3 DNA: TGTGCCACAGGGGGACAGGACAGATCCCAGCCCCAGCATTTT

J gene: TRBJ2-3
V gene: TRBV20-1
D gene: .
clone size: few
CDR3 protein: CSARETVLDTQYF
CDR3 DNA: TGCAGTGCTAGGGAGACCGTTCTAGATACGCAGTATTTT

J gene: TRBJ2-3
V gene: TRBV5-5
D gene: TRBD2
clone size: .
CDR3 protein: CASSQRVGGGDTQYF
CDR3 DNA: TGTGCCAGCAGCCAGAGGGTCGGGGGGGGAGATACGCAGTATTTT

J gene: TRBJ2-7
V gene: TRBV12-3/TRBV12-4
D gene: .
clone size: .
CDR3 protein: CASSFRPYEQYF
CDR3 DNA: TGTGCCAGCAGTTTCCGACCCTACGAGCAGTACTTC

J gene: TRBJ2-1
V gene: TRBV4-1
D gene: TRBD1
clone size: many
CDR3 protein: CASSQDRAGGSSSYNEQFF
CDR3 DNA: TGCGCCAGCAGCCAAGATAGGGCAGGGGGATCGAGCTCCTACAATGAGCAGTTCTTC

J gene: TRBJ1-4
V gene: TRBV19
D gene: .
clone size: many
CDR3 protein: CASLRTDSTNEKLFF
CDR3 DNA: TGTGCCAGTTTACGGACAGATTCAACTAATGAAAAACTGTTTTTT

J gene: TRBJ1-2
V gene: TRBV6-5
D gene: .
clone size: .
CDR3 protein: CASSIFSGGAEGYTF
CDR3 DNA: TGTGCCAGCAGTATCTTTTCAGGTGGCGCGGAGGGCTACACCTTC

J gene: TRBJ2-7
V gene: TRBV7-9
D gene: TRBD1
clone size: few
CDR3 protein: CASSSGQGGEQYF
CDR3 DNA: TGTGCCAGCAGCTCGGGACAGGGGGGCGAGCAGTACTTC

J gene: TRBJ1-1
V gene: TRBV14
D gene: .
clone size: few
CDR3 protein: CASSQGRLGQNTEAFF
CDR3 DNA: TGTGCCAGCAGCCAAGGTCGCCTGGGCCAGAACACTGAAGCTTTCTTT

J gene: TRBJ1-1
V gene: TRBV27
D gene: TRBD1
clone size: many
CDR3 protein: CASSSTGPNTEAFF
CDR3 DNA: TGTGCCAGCAGTTCGACAGGGCCTAACACTGAAGCTTTCTTT

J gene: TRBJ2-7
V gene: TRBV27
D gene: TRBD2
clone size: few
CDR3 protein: CASSLGGAGVYEQYF
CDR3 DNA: TGTGCCAGCAGTTTAGGAGGGGCGGGGGTATACGAGCAGTACTTC

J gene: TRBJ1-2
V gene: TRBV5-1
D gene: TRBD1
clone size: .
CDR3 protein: CASNQGGFGWDRDNYGYTF
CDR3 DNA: TGCGCCAGCAACCAAGGGGGTTTCGGTTGGGACAGAGATAACTATGGCTACACCTTC

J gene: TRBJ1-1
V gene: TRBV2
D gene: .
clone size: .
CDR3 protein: CASSVTGNTEAFF
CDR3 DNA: TGTGCCAGCAGTGTAACGGGGAACACTGAAGCTTTCTTT

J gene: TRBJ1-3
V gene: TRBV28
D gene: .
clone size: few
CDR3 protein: CASSLLGHQEAGNTIYF
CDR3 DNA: TGTGCCAGCAGTTTGTTAGGGCACCAAGAGGCTGGAAACACCATATATTTT

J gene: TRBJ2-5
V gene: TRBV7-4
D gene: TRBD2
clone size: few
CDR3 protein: CASSPRTSGGGQETQYF
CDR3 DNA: TGTGCCAGCAGCCCCAGGACTAGCGGGGGGGGCCAGGAGACCCAGTACTTC

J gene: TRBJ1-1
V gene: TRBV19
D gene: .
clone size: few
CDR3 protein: CASSILGTTEAFF
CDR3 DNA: TGTGCCAGTAGTATTCTGGGGACCACTGAAGCTTTCTTT

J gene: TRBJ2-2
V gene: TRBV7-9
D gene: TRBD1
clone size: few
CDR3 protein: CASSSDRGAGELFF
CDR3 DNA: TGTGCCAGCAGCTCGGACAGGGGGGCCGGGGAGCTGTTTTTT

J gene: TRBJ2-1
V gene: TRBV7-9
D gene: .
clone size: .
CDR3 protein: CASSHLGNEQFF
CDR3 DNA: TGTGCCAGCAGCCACCTGGGTAATGAGCAGTTCTTC

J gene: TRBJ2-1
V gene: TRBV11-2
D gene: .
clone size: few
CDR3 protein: CASSAQGPYNEQFF
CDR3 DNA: TGTGCCAGCAGCGCGCAGGGACCCTACAATGAGCAGTTCTTC

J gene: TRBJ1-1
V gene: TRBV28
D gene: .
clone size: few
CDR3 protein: CASSSHRDLNTEAFF
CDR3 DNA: TGTGCCAGCAGTTCGCACAGGGATTTAAACACTGAAGCTTTCTTT

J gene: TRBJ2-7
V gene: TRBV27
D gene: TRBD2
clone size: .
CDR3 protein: CASSAVPGREDYEQYF
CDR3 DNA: TGTGCCAGCAGTGCCGTCCCCGGACGGGAGGACTACGAGCAGTACTTC

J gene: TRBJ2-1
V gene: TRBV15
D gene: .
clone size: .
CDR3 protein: CATSTQLSGPIYNEQFF
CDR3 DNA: TGTGCCACCAGCACCCAACTAAGCGGGCCGATCTACAATGAGCAGTTCTTC

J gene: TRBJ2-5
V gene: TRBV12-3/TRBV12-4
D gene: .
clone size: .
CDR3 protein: CASSFEGFQETQYF
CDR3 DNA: TGTGCCAGCAGTTTCGAAGGTTTCCAAGAGACCCAGTACTTC

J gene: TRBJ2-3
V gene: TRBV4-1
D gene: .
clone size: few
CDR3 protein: CASSQDSILGDTQYF
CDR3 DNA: TGCGCCAGCAGCCAAGATAGTATTTTGGGGGATACGCAGTATTTT

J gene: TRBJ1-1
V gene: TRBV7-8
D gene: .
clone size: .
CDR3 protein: CASSLFDRNTEAFF
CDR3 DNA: TGTGCCAGCAGCTTATTTGACAGAAACACTGAAGCTTTCTTT

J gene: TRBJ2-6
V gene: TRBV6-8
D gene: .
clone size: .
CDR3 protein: CASSQGHVLFSGANVLTF
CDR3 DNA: TGTGCCAGCAGCCAAGGACACGTCTTGTTCTCTGGGGCCAACGTCCTGACTTTC

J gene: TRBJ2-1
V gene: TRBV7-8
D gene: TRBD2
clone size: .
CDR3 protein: CASSPGTSLYNEQFF
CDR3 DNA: TGTGCCAGCAGTCCCGGGACTAGTCTCTACAATGAGCAGTTCTTC